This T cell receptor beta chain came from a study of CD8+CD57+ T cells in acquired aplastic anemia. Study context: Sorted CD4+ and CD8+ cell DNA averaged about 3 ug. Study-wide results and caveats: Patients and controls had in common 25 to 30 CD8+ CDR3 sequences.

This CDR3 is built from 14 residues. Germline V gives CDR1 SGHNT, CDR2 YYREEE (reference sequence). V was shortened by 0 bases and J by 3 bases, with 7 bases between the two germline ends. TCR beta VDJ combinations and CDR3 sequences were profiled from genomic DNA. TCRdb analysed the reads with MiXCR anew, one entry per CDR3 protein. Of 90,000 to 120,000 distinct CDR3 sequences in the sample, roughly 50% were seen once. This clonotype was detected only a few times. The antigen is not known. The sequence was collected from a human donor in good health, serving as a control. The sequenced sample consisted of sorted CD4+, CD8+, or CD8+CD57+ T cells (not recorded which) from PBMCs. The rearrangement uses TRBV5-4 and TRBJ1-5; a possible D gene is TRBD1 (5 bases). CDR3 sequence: CASSLAGANQPQHF. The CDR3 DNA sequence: TGTGCCAGCAGCTTGGCCGGGGCCAATCAGCCCCAGCATTTT.